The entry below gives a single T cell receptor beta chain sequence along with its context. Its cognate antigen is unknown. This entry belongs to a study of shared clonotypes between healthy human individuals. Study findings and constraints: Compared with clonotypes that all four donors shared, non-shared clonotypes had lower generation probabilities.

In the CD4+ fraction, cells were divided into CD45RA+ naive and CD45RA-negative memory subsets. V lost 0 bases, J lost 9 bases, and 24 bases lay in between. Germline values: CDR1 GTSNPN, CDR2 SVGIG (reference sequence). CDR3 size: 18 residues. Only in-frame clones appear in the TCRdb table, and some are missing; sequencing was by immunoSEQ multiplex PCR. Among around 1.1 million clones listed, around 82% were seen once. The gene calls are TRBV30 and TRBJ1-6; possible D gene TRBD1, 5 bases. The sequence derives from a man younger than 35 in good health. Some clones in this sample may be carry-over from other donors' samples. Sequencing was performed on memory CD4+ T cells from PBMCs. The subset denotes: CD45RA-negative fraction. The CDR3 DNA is TGTGCCTGGAGTGTACTCCCCAGGGCTAAACCTCCCCCTTCACCCCTCCACTTT. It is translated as CAWSVLPRAKPPPSPLHF.